This is a list of T cell receptor beta chains from one sample in a study of blood T cell repertoires in COVID-19. Clones were read by immunoSEQ multiplex PCR, and TCRdb kept only the in-frame ones, dropping some. Of approximately 190,000 clones in the sample, 70% to 90% were seen once. The specimen sequenced was peripheral blood. All receptors come from a man between 60 and 75 years old with active or convalescent COVID-19. The CDR3 runs from the conserved cysteine through the conserved F or W. The D gene is left open where the match is weak. Expanded clones are given a class, and other clones once, few, many or no size at all.

J gene	V gene	clone size	D gene	CDR3 DNA	CDR3 protein
TRBJ1-6	TRBV5-1	-	-	TGCGCCAGCAGCTTGGCCGAGGATTCACCCCTCCACTTT	CASSLAEDSPLHF
TRBJ1-2	TRBV9	-	TRBD1	TGTGCCAGCCGCGTAGCGGGAGGGGACAGGGGCAGGGGCTACACCTTC	CASRVAGGDRGRGYTF
TRBJ1-1	TRBV11-2	few	-	TGTGCCAGCAGCTTAGCCAGGGGAGTCGCTGAAGCTTTCTTT	CASSLARGVAEAFF
TRBJ1-4	TRBV5-1	-	TRBD1	TGCGCCAGCAGCTTGGGACCGACAGGGGGCGCAGTGGAAAAACTGTTTTTT	CASSLGPTGGAVEKLFF
TRBJ2-1	TRBV11-2	once	TRBD1	TGTGCCAGCAGCTCTAGGGGCAAGGGGGCCCTCGCCGGGGTTGAGCAGTTCTTC	CASSSRGKGALAGVEQFF
TRBJ1-2	TRBV24-1	-	TRBD1	TGTGCCACCAGTGACCCTGGACAGGCTAACTATGGCTACACCTTC	CATSDPGQANYGYTF
TRBJ1-2	TRBV7-2	-	-	TGTGCCAGCAGCTTAGCGCGTCTGTCCGCCGGTGGCTACACCTTC	CASSLARLSAGGYTF
TRBJ1-2	TRBV10-3	few	-	TGTGCCATCAGTCTTGACAGCTATGGCTACACCTTC	CAISLDSYGYTF
TRBJ2-1	TRBV5-4	-	-	TGTGCCAGCAGCCCCGGGAATCAGCGACGGAATGAGCAGTTCTTC	CASSPGNQRRNEQFF
TRBJ2-3	TRBV7-9	-	-	TGTGCCAGCAGCTCATCAGATACGCAGTATTTT	CASSSSDTQYF
TRBJ2-7	TRBV2	-	TRBD2	TGTGCCGGAGCGGGGGGGCCCGAATACGAGCAGTACTTC	CAGAGGPEYEQYF
TRBJ2-3	TRBV5-1	once	-	TGCGCCAGCAGCTTACAGCCTTCTATCACAGATACGCAGTATTTT	CASSLQPSITDTQYF
TRBJ1-2	TRBV2	-	TRBD1	TGTGCCAGCAGTGCCACAGGGGACCATGGCTACACCTTC	CASSATGDHGYTF
TRBJ1-2	TRBV19	-	-	TGTGCCAGGCGGGATGGGAGGGGCGGCTACACCTTC	CARRDGRGGYTF
TRBJ1-2	TRBV7-8	-	-	TGTGCCAGCAGCTTAGACACAAACTATGGCTACACCTTC	CASSLDTNYGYTF
TRBJ1-5	TRBV5-6	-	-	TGTGCCAGCAGCACCGCCGGAGTCCGTCATGTTGAGCCCCAGCATTTT	CASSTAGVRHVEPQHF
TRBJ1-2	TRBV9	-	-	TGTGCCAGCAGCTCGGGTTTCGATGGCTACACCTTC	CASSSGFDGYTF
TRBJ2-7	TRBV7-3	-	-	TGTGCCAGCAGCTTTAACCAAAGGGGCGAGCAGTACTTC	CASSFNQRGEQYF
TRBJ2-3	TRBV18	-	TRBD1	TGTGCCAGCTCACCAATAGGACAGGGGAGCACAGATACGCAGTATTTT	CASSPIGQGSTDTQYF
TRBJ2-1	TRBV19	-	-	TGTGCCAGTAGTATCAGGGCTGAGCAGTTCTTC	CASSIRAEQFF
TRBJ2-3	TRBV2	few	TRBD1	TGTGCCAGCAGTGATGGGACAGGGAGACAATTCGGCACAGATACGCAGTATTTT	CASSDGTGRQFGTDTQYF
TRBJ2-7	TRBV5-1	many	TRBD1	TGCGCCAGCAGCTCATCCGTCGACAGGGTTTGGGGCCACGAGCAGTACTTC	CASSSSVDRVWGHEQYF
TRBJ1-5	TRBV10-3	-	-	TGTGCCATCAGTGATTTGGGGGCGAATCAGCCCCAGCATTTT	CAISDLGANQPQHF
TRBJ1-4	TRBV28	-	-	TGTGCCAGTCTGGCAGGGGAGACTGAAAAACTGTTTTTT	CASLAGETEKLFF
TRBJ1-3	TRBV7-9	-	TRBD1	TGTGCCAGCATCGACAGGGCGGCTGGAAACACCATATATTTT	CASIDRAAGNTIYF
TRBJ2-7	TRBV29-1	-	TRBD1	TGCAGCTTTTGGGACAGTAAAACCTACGAGCAGTACTTC	CSFWDSKTYEQYF
TRBJ2-1	TRBV5-6	-	-	TGTGCCAGCAGCTTGGCCTGGCAGGGAGGTGTGGAGCAGTTCTTC	CASSLAWQGGVEQFF
TRBJ2-1	TRBV24-1	-	-	TGTGCCACCAGTGACCCCAACAGGAATGAGCAGTTCTTC	CATSDPNRNEQFF
TRBJ1-2	TRBV24-1	-	-	TGTGCCACCAGTGACCCTGGACAGATCTCCTATGGCTACACCTTC	CATSDPGQISYGYTF
TRBJ2-3	TRBV18	-	-	TGTGCCAGCTCCGTGGTCGGTACTAGCACAGATACGCAGTATTTT	CASSVVGTSTDTQYF
TRBJ1-6	TRBV5-6	-	-	TGTGTCAGCAGCTTCAACCGGGATTCACCCCTCCACTTT	CVSSFNRDSPLHF
TRBJ2-4	TRBV29-1	-	-	TGCAGCGTTGCAGGAGGGTCTATAGCCAAAAACATTCAGTACTTC	CSVAGGSIAKNIQYF
TRBJ2-5	TRBV10-3	-	TRBD2	TGTGCCATCAGCGAGACTAGCGGGGGTACTGGTGGGACCCAGTACTTC	CAISETSGGTGGTQYF
TRBJ2-1	TRBV9	-	TRBD2	TGTGCCAGCAGCGTAGCCCCATGGCTAGCGGGGGCTTACAATGAGCAGTTCTTC	CASSVAPWLAGAYNEQFF
TRBJ2-2	TRBV9	-	-	TGTGCCAGCAGCTCTCGGTACACCGGGGAGCTGTTTTTT	CASSSRYTGELFF
TRBJ2-1	TRBV24-1	-	TRBD1	TGTGCCACCAGTCCGGGACAGGGATACAATGAGCAGTTCTTC	CATSPGQGYNEQFF
TRBJ2-3	TRBV7-3	-	-	TGTGCCAGCAGCTTAATGACGGGGAACACAGATACGCAGTATTTT	CASSLMTGNTDTQYF
TRBJ2-5	TRBV2	-	TRBD1	TGTGCCAGCAACGGACAGGGATTGCTATGGGAGACCCAGTACTTC	CASNGQGLLWETQYF
TRBJ1-6	TRBV4-1	-	TRBD1	TGCGCCAGCAGCCAAGAGGGCCGGGACAGGGGCTCACCCCTCCACTTT	CASSQEGRDRGSPLHF
TRBJ2-5	TRBV15	-	-	TGTGCCACCAGCAGAGGGGGTCAACTAGCCCAAGAGACCCAGTACTTC	CATSRGGQLAQETQYF
TRBJ1-2	TRBV5-1	-	TRBD1	TGCGCCAGCAGCCCCGGGACAGATTCTTTAAACTATGGCTACACCTTC	CASSPGTDSLNYGYTF
TRBJ1-5	TRBV7-9	-	-	TGTGCCAGCAGCTTATCCGGGGGAAATCAGCCCCAGCATTTT	CASSLSGGNQPQHF
TRBJ1-5	TRBV5-1	-	-	TGCGCCAGCAGCTTTAATCCAGGGGGCAATCAGCCCCAGCATTTT	CASSFNPGGNQPQHF
TRBJ2-7	TRBV3-1/TRBV3-2	-	-	TGTGCCAGCAGCCAACTGACGGGGATTACCTACGAGCAGTACTTC	CASSQLTGITYEQYF
TRBJ2-3	TRBV6-5	-	TRBD2	TGTGCCAGCAGAACTAGCGGGGGGGCCCCAGATACGCAGTATTTT	CASRTSGGAPDTQYF
TRBJ2-1	TRBV7-7	-	-	TGTGCCAGCAGCTTAGGTCAGTACAATGAGCAGTTCTTC	CASSLGQYNEQFF
TRBJ2-3	TRBV24-1	-	TRBD1	TGTGCCACCAGTGACCCGGGACAGGGAAGCACAGATACGCAGTATTTT	CATSDPGQGSTDTQYF
TRBJ1-3	TRBV5-1	once	-	TGCGCCAGCAGCTTGACAGACCTCTCCTCTGGAAACACCATATATTTT	CASSLTDLSSGNTIYF
TRBJ2-7	TRBV11-2	-	-	TGTGCCAGCAGCTTAGAAGGGCAGCCAGGGTACGAGCAGTACTTC	CASSLEGQPGYEQYF
TRBJ2-7	TRBV2	-	-	TGTGCCAGCAGTGAAGGTCCGGGAAATACCTACGAGCAGTACTTC	CASSEGPGNTYEQYF
TRBJ1-2	TRBV2	-	TRBD1	TGTGCCAGCCGACAGGGGAGGTCTAACTATGGCTACACCTTC	CASRQGRSNYGYTF
TRBJ1-1	TRBV18	-	-	TGTGCCAGCTCACCACCGGGGAACAGGAGGAACACTGAAGCTTTCTTT	CASSPPGNRRNTEAFF
TRBJ2-2	TRBV6-4	-	TRBD2	TGTGCCAGCAGAGCTACGAGCGGGGGGGACACCGGGGAGCTGTTTTTT	CASRATSGGDTGELFF